What follows are 26 T cell receptor beta chains derived from one specimen sequenced in a study of T cells in Graves' hyperthyroidism and ophthalmopathy (dated 2019 in TCRdb). The library was generated by multiplex PCR. Sequencing was performed on an Illumina HiSeq 2000. Amplification of TCR beta CDR3 regions was carried out from RNA transcripts. The TCR CDR3 was subjected to a first round of RT-PCR using the HTBI primer set and the Qiagen OneStep RT-PCR kit. The raw public reads went through TCRdb reprocessing: fastp at Q25, MiXCR clone calling, in-frame beta chains kept. Under each unique CDR3 protein, matching rows form one entry showing the most common genes and DNA. This sample comprises 540,000 or so distinct CDR3 sequences, around a sixth of them detected only once. The top ten clonotypes cover around 7.8% of the sample. Sequences were obtained from blood. These TCRs come from a woman aged 25 to 39 with Graves' hyperthyroidism.

V gene TRBV28 combines with J gene TRBJ1-2, with D perhaps TRBD1 (5 bases). The V end was cut by 4 bases, the J end by 3 bases, with 21 bases between. Germline CDR1 MDHEN, CDR2 SYDVKM. CDR3 length equals 17 residues. The DNA for the CDR3 is TGTGCCAGCAGTTCGGGACCGAGGGTGAGCCCTGACTATGGCTACACCTTC. It specifies CASSSGPRVSPDYGYTF.

The gene calls are TRBV19 and TRBJ2-7, with D hard to call. The CDR3 extends over 15 amino acids. Looked up from germline, CDR1 is LNHDA and CDR2 is SQIVND (reference sequence). V lost 1 base and J 3 bases, leaving 13 bases between the germline ends. CDR3 protein: CASSIGSSTGYEQYF. CDR3 sequence (DNA): TGTGCCAGTAGTATAGGGTCGAGCACGGGCTACGAGCAGTACTTC. Filled out from reference TRBV19 and TRBJ2-7, the complete variable domain reads DGGITQSPKYLFRKEGQNVTLSCEQNLNHDAMYWYRQDPGQGLRLIYYSQIVNDFQKGDIAEGYSVSREKKESFPLTVTSAQKNPTAFYLCASSIGSSTGYEQYFGPGTRLTVT.

This clonotype was detected many times. The chain uses TRBV18 and TRBJ2-1; a weak D match, TRBD1 (5 bases). CDR1 is KGHSH and CDR2 is LQKENI in the germline V gene. Between the trimmed V and J ends, which lost 4 bases and 7 bases, there was a span of 20 bases. This CDR3 region has 16 residues. Written as DNA, the CDR3 is TGTGCCAGCTCACTTTTACAGGCGACGCTAAGGAATGAGCAGTTCTTC. Residues: CASSLLQATLRNEQFF.

This clonotype came up a few times. The chain employs TRBV19 and TRBJ2-1; the match to TRBD1 covers 7 bases. CDR1 is LNHDA and CDR2 is SQIVND in the germline V gene (reference sequence). The CDR3 covers 14 residues. Trimming cost V 7 bases and J 2 bases; bases outside gene matches: 5. The CDR3 here is CASNKGQTYNEQFF. The CDR3 nucleotides are TGTGCCAGTAATAAGGGACAGACCTACAATGAGCAGTTCTTC.

This clonotype was detected a few times. The chain couples TRBV7-9 to TRBJ2-7, with 7 bases aligning to TRBD2. Per germline, CDR1 SEHNR and CDR2 FQNEAQ (reference sequence). The CDR3 length is 14 residues. With V trimmed by 5 bases and J by 0 bases, 4 bases remained unmatched. The CDR3: CASSKSGASYEQYF. DNA of the CDR3: TGTGCCAGCAGCAAGAGCGGGGCCTCCTACGAGCAGTACTTC.

This clonotype was picked up many times. The rearrangement uses TRBV20-1 and TRBJ2-1, with 14 bases matching TRBD2. CDR1 is DFQATT and CDR2 is SNEGSKA in the germline V gene (reference sequence). Germline trimming cut 5 bases from V and 9 bases from J; bases unmatched to any gene: 3. This CDR3 region has 13 residues. As DNA, the CDR3 is TGCAGTGCTGGGACTAGCGGGAGAATTGAGCAGTTCTTC. This translates into CSAGTSGRIEQFF.

On this clonotype: A read error may produce the germline difference seen at one junction end. The chain recombines TRBV11-1 with TRBJ2-1; 9 bases are a match to TRBD1. The CDR3 runs 15 residues. Germline lookup yields CDR1 SGHAT and CDR2 FQDESV (reference sequence). CDR3 sequence: CAGSLGQGTYNEQFF. The CDR3 region has the DNA TGTGCCGGCAGCTTGGGACAGGGCACCTACAATGAGCAGTTCTTC.

The chain links TRBV9 to TRBJ2-4; 8 bases align to TRBD1. The CDR3 length is 13 residues. With V trimmed by 7 bases and J by 4 bases, 4 bases remained unmatched. The V gene's germline CDR1 is SGDLS and CDR2 YYNGEE. CDR3 amino acids: CASQGAEKNIQYF. CDR3 DNA: TGTGCCAGCCAGGGGGCAGAGAAAAACATTCAGTACTTC.

Many counts were recorded for this clonotype. The chain uses TRBV18 and TRBJ2-5; D might be TRBD1 or TRBD2, each matching 6 bases. The germline CDR1 and CDR2 sequences are KGHSH and LQKENI. Between the trimmed V and J ends, which lost 0 bases and 4 bases, there was a span of 12 bases. The CDR3 loop spans 15 amino acids. This CDR3 reads CASSPPGLGAETQYF. The DNA for the CDR3 is TGTGCCAGCTCACCACCGGGACTGGGGGCAGAGACCCAGTACTTC.

This clonotype was recorded at least ten times. J is TRBJ2-3 and V is TRBV3-1, with TRBD2 matching 7 bases. The J segment lost 4 bases and the V segment lost 2 bases, leaving 3 bases of the junction unmatched. This CDR3 is built from 14 residues. Germline V gives CDR1 LGHDT, CDR2 YNNKEL (reference sequence). CDR3 sequence reads: CASSQTGLADTQYF. The CDR3 DNA follows: TGTGCCAGCAGCCAAACCGGACTAGCAGATACGCAGTATTTT.

V usage is TRBV4-2 and J usage is TRBJ2-5; D tentatively fits TRBD1 or TRBD2 (6 bases each). The germline gives CDR1 LGHNA, CDR2 YNFKEQ. The CDR3 has 15 amino acids. Between the trimmed V and J ends, which lost 5 bases and 5 bases, there was a span of 18 bases. CDR3 protein: CASSTLGGIGETQYF. CDR3 DNA sequence: TGTGCCAGCAGCACCCTAGGGGGGATCGGGGAGACCCAGTACTTC.

This clonotype was counted a few times. The rearrangement links TRBV6-1 to TRBJ2-7, with 12 bases identical to TRBD2. The CDR3 length is 14 residues. V gave up 7 bases and J gave up 2 bases; unmatched junction bases: 3. CDR1 MNHNS and CDR2 SASEGT come from the germline V gene. The CDR3 reads CASKGLAGPYEQYF. CDR3 bases: TGTGCCAGCAAAGGACTAGCGGGACCCTACGAGCAGTACTTC.

This clonotype was detected ten times or more. CDR3 nucleotide sequence: TGCGCCAGCAGTTTCGTTAGCGGGGGATCCTACGAGCAGTACTTC. This translates into CASSFVSGGSYEQYF. The chain joins TRBV5-1 to TRBJ2-7, with TRBD2 matching over 9 bases. Germline V CDR1 and CDR2: SGHRS, YFSETQ. Trimming cost V 5 bases and J 1 base; bases outside gene matches: 7. CDR3 length: 15 residues.

This clonotype occurred many times. The chain couples TRBV11-2 to TRBJ1-1; D not resolved. The V end lost 4 bases, the J end lost 1 base, and 16 bases lay between the germline ends. The CDR3 is made up of 16 amino acids. CDR1 SGHAT and CDR2 FQNNGV come from the germline V gene. The CDR3 sequence: CASSSIRMDRNTEAFF. CDR3 DNA: TGTGCCAGCAGCTCAATTCGAATGGATAGGAACACTGAAGCTTTCTTT.

This clonotype has at least ten counts. The chain couples TRBV2 to TRBJ2-3, with 9 bases that match TRBD2. The length of the CDR3 is 15 residues. Germline CDR1 is SNHLY and CDR2 is FYNNEI. The V and J ends lost 8 bases and 4 bases, in that order; junction bases with no gene match: 10. This chain's CDR3 is CASVGAGGPADTQYF. The CDR3 nucleotides are TGTGCCAGCGTCGGTGCGGGAGGGCCTGCAGATACGCAGTATTTT.

V is TRBV4-1 and J is TRBJ1-1; TRBD1 is a possible D gene (5 bases). V dropped 1 base and J dropped 6 bases, with 18 bases sitting between them. CDR3 size: 16 residues. Looked up from germline, CDR1 is MGHRA and CDR2 is YSYEKL. CDR3 sequence reads: CASSQGHPGNLAEAFF. The CDR3, as DNA: TGCGCCAGCAGCCAAGGGCACCCAGGGAATCTCGCTGAAGCTTTCTTT.

This clonotype was picked up many times. The V call is TRBV18, the J call TRBJ2-7; 9 nucleotides match TRBD2. The CDR3 totals 15 residues. After removal of 5 bases from V and 1 base from J, the junction contained 6 bases not matched to a gene. Germline CDR1 and CDR2: KGHSH and LQKENI. In DNA, the CDR3 is TGTGCCAGCTCAGGAGAAGCGGGAGGATCCTACGAGCAGTACTTC. Its translation: CASSGEAGGSYEQYF.

The rearrangement joins TRBV28 to TRBJ2-3; 12 bases are a match to TRBD2. This CDR3 region has 15 residues. The ends lost 5 bases at V and 6 bases at J; junction bases unmatched: 6. Looked up from germline, CDR1 is MDHEN and CDR2 is SYDVKM. In nucleotides, the CDR3 is TGTGCCAGCAGTACCCCTAGCGGGAGGGGGGATACGCAGTATTTT. Amino acids: CASSTPSGRGDTQYF.

In this sample, this clonotype turned up many times. V and J are TRBV6-1 and TRBJ2-1; D is ambiguous. Germline CDR1 reads MNHNS; CDR2 reads SASEGT. CDR3 length: 12 amino acids. Trimming shortened V by 8 bases and J by 9 bases, and 14 bases separated the two germline ends. In DNA, the CDR3 is TGTGCCAGCTGGCTCGCGCCGGGTGAGCAGTTCTTC. This sequence encodes CASWLAPGEQFF.

This chain connects TRBV27 to TRBJ1-1, with a tentative D call TRBD1 (5 bases). The length of the CDR3 is 18 residues. Germline V CDR1 and CDR2: MNHEY, SMNVEV (reference sequence). V was shortened by 6 bases and J by 0 bases, with 23 bases between the two germline ends. As DNA, the CDR3 is TGTGCCAGCAGCCCCACCCGGGAGGGGTTTATCATGAACACTGAAGCTTTCTTT. Translation: CASSPTREGFIMNTEAFF.

The rearrangement joins TRBV13 to TRBJ2-1, with 14 bases aligning to TRBD2. Germline CDR1 is PRHDT and CDR2 is FYEKMQ (reference sequence). The CDR3 has 16 amino acids. Trimming took 5 bases from V and 8 from J; bases not matched to a gene: 8. The chain's CDR3 is CASSLSGTSGSDEQFF. Written as DNA, the CDR3 is TGTGCCAGCAGCCTCTCCGGGACTAGCGGGAGCGATGAGCAGTTCTTC.

This clonotype was counted a few times. V and J are TRBV20-1 and TRBJ2-1; maybe TRBD2 (5 bases). Germline values: CDR1 DFQATT, CDR2 SNEGSKA (reference sequence). CDR3 length: 15 amino acids. V shed 5 bases and J shed 9 bases, with 23 bases lying between them. The CDR3 here is CSALKSGRDDGEQFF. CDR3 bases: TGCAGTGCTCTCAAAAGCGGTCGTGATGATGGTGAGCAGTTCTTC.

This clonotype was counted between two and nine times. V and J are TRBV7-9 and TRBJ2-5, with D possibly called TRBD1 or TRBD2 (5 bases each). This CDR3 has 16 amino acids. The V and J ends lost 1 base and 5 bases respectively, with 17 bases between them. Germline CDR1 is SEHNR and CDR2 is FQNEAQ (reference sequence). CDR3 amino acids: CASSLVEDPNRETQYF. CDR3 nucleotide sequence: TGTGCCAGCAGCTTAGTGGAGGACCCCAACAGGGAGACCCAGTACTTC.

CDR3 sequence: CASSSRSRYEQFF. The CDR3 coding sequence is TGTGCCAGCAGTTCCCGAAGTCGTTACGAGCAGTTCTTC. V usage is TRBV27 and J usage is TRBJ2-1; D unresolved. The germline gives CDR1 MNHEY, CDR2 SMNVEV (reference sequence). Trimming took 4 bases from V and 10 from J, leaving 14 bases between them. CDR3 size: 13 residues.

This clonotype was seen at least ten times. The chain carries TRBV3-1 and TRBJ2-7; 7 bases fit TRBD2. The ends lost 7 bases at V and 2 bases at J; junction bases unmatched: 8. Germline V lookup: CDR1 LGHDT, CDR2 YNNKEL (reference sequence). The CDR3 has 14 residues. CDR3 sequence reads: CASNIAGPAYEQYF. The CDR3 nucleotides are TGTGCCAGCAATATAGCGGGCCCAGCCTACGAGCAGTACTTC.

This clonotype was seen repeatedly, ten times or more. The J gene is TRBJ2-2, the V gene TRBV11-1; perhaps TRBD1 as D (6 bases). The CDR3 extends over 13 amino acids. V gave up 6 bases and J gave up 6 bases, with 11 bases separating them. Germline V gene lookup returns CDR1 SGHAT and CDR2 FQDESV (reference sequence). The CDR3 sequence: CASRSTGPGELFF. The CDR3 nucleotides are TGTGCCAGCAGATCTACAGGGCCCGGGGAGCTGTTTTTT.